Each of the 30 T cell receptor beta chains below was sequenced from the same sample in a study of cytomegalovirus exposure and HLA in healthy donors. PCR employed 60 Vbeta and 13 Jbeta primers. Sequenced by immunoSEQ multiplex PCR; TCRdb stores in-frame clones only, minus some. This repertoire shows approximately 160,000 clones, roughly 80% found once; its top ten account for about 0.77%. The sequencing input was PBMCs. All receptors derive from a woman under 30 in good health and CMV-seronegative.

Only one count was recorded for this clone. The chain has TRBV10-3 and TRBJ2-5, with 7 positions matching TRBD2. Germline loops: CDR1 ENHRY, CDR2 SYGVKD. This CDR3 has 13 residues. V lost 5 bases, J lost 5 bases, and 5 bases stayed unmatched. CDR3 residues: CAISSSGAETQYF. Here the CDR3 DNA reads TGTGCCATCAGTTCGAGCGGGGCTGAGACCCAGTACTTC.

V is TRBV2 and J is TRBJ2-7, with 8 bases that match TRBD1. V trimming: 0 bases; J trimming: 4 bases; junction bases outside the gene matches: 20. The V gene's germline CDR1 is SNHLY and CDR2 FYNNEI. This CDR3 spans 20 amino acids. The chain's CDR3 is CASSEALLGQGPTTRYEQYF. The CDR3 region has the DNA TGTGCCAGCAGTGAAGCGCTCCTAGGACAGGGACCGACGACCAGATACGAGCAGTACTTC.

The chain's CDR3 is CASSQAGGIYEQYF. CDR3 nucleotide sequence: TGTGCCAGCTCTCAAGCGGGAGGGATTTACGAGCAGTACTTC. The chain uses TRBV18 and TRBJ2-7; 10 bases map to TRBD2. Per germline, CDR1 KGHSH and CDR2 LQKENI. V was pared by 6 bases and J by 4 bases, with 6 bases of the junction left unmatched. This CDR3 is 14 amino acids long.

The chain links TRBV5-1 to TRBJ1-2, with 9 bases matching TRBD1. This CDR3 has 15 amino acids. Germline loops: CDR1 SGHRS, CDR2 YFSETQ. The trim removed 0 bases at V and 5 bases at J, leaving 5 bases unmatched. The CDR3, as DNA: TGCGCCAGCAGCTTGGAGGGACAGGGAAGTTATGGCTACACCTTC. Encoded protein: CASSLEGQGSYGYTF.

CDR3 bases: TGCGCCAGCAGCCGCACTACGTCCAATGAGCAGTTCTTC. It codes for CASSRTTSNEQFF. V usage is TRBV5-1 and J usage is TRBJ2-1; no firm D call. V was cut by 4 bases and J by 6 bases, with 11 bases left in between. CDR1 SGHRS and CDR2 YFSETQ come from the germline V gene. This CDR3 region has 13 residues.

The CDR3 bases are TGTGCCACCAGCAGAGCATCTAAGTACAATGAGCAGTTCTTC. This codes for CATSRASKYNEQFF. The V gene is TRBV15, the J gene TRBJ2-1; unclear D gene. Germline assignment: CDR1 LNHNV and CDR2 YYDKDF (reference sequence). Trimming took off 1 base at V and 4 bases at J, with 8 bases between the two ends. The CDR3 is made up of 14 amino acids.

The genes are TRBV5-5 and TRBJ1-2; 7 bases map to TRBD1. Germline V gives CDR1 SGHKS, CDR2 YYEKEE (reference sequence). This CDR3 is built from 17 residues. Trimming at V came to 5 bases and at J to 5 bases, leaving 18 bases not matched to a gene. The CDR3 reads CASSYPGRDSRTYGYTF. CDR3 nucleotides: TGTGCCAGCAGTTACCCCGGTAGGGACAGCCGAACTTATGGCTACACCTTC.

The chain recombines TRBV11-2 with TRBJ1-5, with D tentatively TRBD1 (6 bases). Germline values: CDR1 SGHAT, CDR2 FQNNGV. Trimming stripped 2 bases from V and 6 bases from J, with 11 bases between. The length of the CDR3 is 14 residues. The chain's CDR3 is CASSLNRVGQPQHF. In nucleotides, the CDR3 is TGTGCCAGCAGCTTAAACAGGGTGGGTCAGCCCCAGCATTTT.

This chain links TRBV7-9 with TRBJ2-7, with D possibly matching TRBD2 (6 bases). Germline loops: CDR1 SEHNR, CDR2 FQNEAQ (reference sequence). This CDR3 spans 16 amino acids. V lost 2 bases and J lost 8, with 22 bases in between. CDR3 sequence reads: CASSLRLGRTSSQQYF. The CDR3 DNA reads TGTGCCAGCAGCTTAAGGTTGGGGCGAACTAGCTCCCAGCAGTACTTC.

The sample holds a few counts of this clone. The V call is TRBV6-4, the J call TRBJ2-3; 11 bases line up with TRBD2. The CDR3 is 15 residues long. The germline gives CDR1 MRHNA, CDR2 SNTAGT. V lost 6 bases, J lost 0 bases, and 2 bases stayed unmatched. CDR3 in amino acids: CASRRLAGSTDTQYF. Written as DNA, the CDR3 is TGTGCCAGCAGACGACTAGCGGGAAGCACAGATACGCAGTATTTT.

This rearrangement joins TRBV19 to TRBJ2-1; D perhaps matches TRBD1 (6 bases). Germline values: CDR1 LNHDA, CDR2 SQIVND (reference sequence). V lost 4 bases and J lost 3, with 13 bases in between. This CDR3 has 15 residues. Written as DNA, the CDR3 is TGTGCCAGTAGTAGAGTTGACAGGCACTACAATGAGCAGTTCTTC. Translating it yields CASSRVDRHYNEQFF.

J is TRBJ1-1 and V is TRBV19; D not certain. The length of the CDR3 is 13 residues. V was shortened by 3 bases and J by 0 bases, with 5 bases between the two germline ends. The germline CDR1 and CDR2 sequences are LNHDA and SQIVND (reference sequence). The CDR3 region has the DNA TGTGCCAGTAGTATGTACATGAACACTGAAGCTTTCTTT. Translated, it gives CASSMYMNTEAFF.

The J gene is TRBJ2-7, the V gene TRBV6-5; D possibly corresponds to TRBD2 (5 bases). The CDR3 has 13 amino acids. Germline CDR1 is MNHEY and CDR2 is SVGAGI. V dropped 0 bases and J dropped 6 bases, with 9 bases sitting between them. The CDR3 sequence: CASSYSNRGEQYF. For the CDR3, the DNA is TGTGCCAGCAGTTACTCGAACCGGGGCGAGCAGTACTTC.

The J gene is TRBJ1-2, the V gene TRBV6-5; 8 bases align to TRBD1. This CDR3 is built from 13 residues. Germline trimming cut 0 bases from V and 8 bases from J; bases unmatched to any gene: 2. CDR1 and CDR2 (germline): MNHEY, SVGAGI. The CDR3 spells CASSYSGQGGYTF. The DNA of the CDR3 is TGTGCCAGCAGTTACTCCGGACAGGGAGGCTACACCTTC.

The V call is TRBV28, the J call TRBJ1-1, with D hard to call. V gave up 6 bases and J gave up 3 bases, with 20 bases separating them. CDR1 and CDR2 (germline): MDHEN, SYDVKM. The CDR3 length is 16 residues. CDR3 residues: CASSPPWGALYTEAFF. In nucleotides, the CDR3 is TGTGCCAGCAGCCCCCCGTGGGGAGCCCTTTACACTGAAGCTTTCTTT.

The chain links TRBV28 to TRBJ2-1, with D possibly matching TRBD2 (6 bases). V was shortened by 7 bases and J by 2 bases, with 18 bases between the two germline ends. Per the germline V gene, CDR1 is MDHEN and CDR2 is SYDVKM. The CDR3 has 16 amino acids. CDR3 loop: CASIDRTGRAYNEQFF. The CDR3 DNA is TGTGCCAGCATAGATCGAACCGGGAGAGCCTACAATGAGCAGTTCTTC.

This clone was found a few times. This rearrangement joins TRBV4-1 to TRBJ1-1; D unclear. Germline values: CDR1 MGHRA, CDR2 YSYEKL. Trimming shortened V by 4 bases and J by 0 bases, and 18 bases separated the two germline ends. The CDR3 extends over 17 amino acids. CDR3 nucleotide sequence: TGCGCCAGCAGCCCTGGGAGCTGGATGGTAGTGAACACTGAAGCTTTCTTT. It is translated as CASSPGSWMVVNTEAFF.

In this sample, this clone turned up once. V usage is TRBV4-3 and J usage is TRBJ2-1, with 7 bases identical to TRBD2. Trimming cost V 0 bases and J 2 bases; bases outside gene matches: 4. The germline CDR1 and CDR2 sequences are LGHNA and YSLEER. The CDR3 spans 16 residues. In DNA form, the CDR3 reads TGCGCCAGCAGCCAAGAGCCCAGCGGGGCCTACAATGAGCAGTTCTTC. This translates into CASSQEPSGAYNEQFF.

Only a few counts were recorded for this clone. In nucleotides, the CDR3 is TGTGCCAGTCCCACAGCAGCCACTGAAGCTTTCTTT. It translates to CASPTAATEAFF. The chain uses TRBV19 and TRBJ1-1; D uncertain. Trimming left V 8 bases short and J 4 bases short, with 11 bases between. In germline, CDR1 is LNHDA, CDR2 SQIVND (reference sequence). This CDR3 contains 12 residues.

This clone was seen more than once but under ten times. This sequence joins TRBV28 and TRBJ2-3; D remains ambiguous. CDR3 length: 13 residues. The V end lost 6 bases, the J end lost 4 bases, and 11 bases lay between the germline ends. Germline CDR1 and CDR2: MDHEN and SYDVKM. The CDR3 loop is CASRQTISDTQYF. In DNA form, the CDR3 reads TGTGCCAGCAGACAGACGATTTCAGATACGCAGTATTTT. The full variable domain, completed using reference TRBV28 and TRBJ2-3, is DVKVTQSSRYLVKRTGEKVFLECVQDMDHENMFWYRQDPGLGLRLIYFSYDVKMKEKGDIPEGYSVSREKKERFSLILESASTNQTSMYLCASRQTISDTQYFGPGTRLTVL.

This clone showed up just a few times. The DNA of the CDR3 is TGTGCCACCAGCAGAGGGACAGGGTTGGGGGCCAACGTCCTGACTTTC. Its translation: CATSRGTGLGANVLTF. The rearrangement links TRBV15 to TRBJ2-6, with 8 bases that match TRBD1. The germline CDR1 and CDR2 sequences are LNHNV and YYDKDF (reference sequence). This CDR3 has 16 residues. V dropped 1 base and J dropped 4; count of bases not matched to a gene: 3.

The CDR3 DNA follows: TGTGCCAGCAGCTTAGATGTGCTAGCGGGAGAGACCCAGTACTTC. Its protein is CASSLDVLAGETQYF. The gene calls are TRBV11-2 and TRBJ2-5; 8 bases fit TRBD2. Germline V gene data show CDR1 as SGHAT and CDR2 as FQNNGV. The CDR3 loop spans 15 amino acids. The J segment lost 4 bases and the V segment lost 0 bases, leaving 4 bases of the junction unmatched. Full variable domain (remainder filled in from reference TRBV11-2 and TRBJ2-5): EAGVAQSPRYKIIEKRQSVAFWCNPISGHATLYWYQQILGQGPKLLIQFQNNGVVDDSQLPKDRFSAERLKGVDSTLKIQPAKLEDSAVYLCASSLDVLAGETQYFGPGTRLLVL.

The V gene is TRBV18, the J gene TRBJ2-5; possible D gene TRBD1, 6 bases. There are 18 residues in the CDR3. V was shortened by 5 bases and J by 1 base, with 23 bases between the two germline ends. Germline V CDR1 and CDR2: KGHSH, LQKENI. The DNA for the CDR3 is TGTGCCAGCTCAACGATCGGGTTGACAGGTTCTATCCAAGAGACCCAGTACTTC. Translating gives CASSTIGLTGSIQETQYF.

The chain is built from TRBV7-9 and TRBJ1-4, with 8 bases matching TRBD1. With 5 bases clipped from V and 11 bases from J, the junction kept 4 bases outside the gene matches. The CDR3 consists of 12 residues. The germline CDR1 and CDR2 sequences are SEHNR and FQNEAQ (reference sequence). The CDR3 nucleotides read TGTGCCAGCAGCCAACAGGGGGAGAAACTGTTTTTT. Translating gives CASSQQGEKLFF.

The CDR3 DNA follows: TGCACCAGCAGCCAAGTTAGGCCGGGACTAGCGGCTTCAAACACAGATACGCAGTATTTT. Translating gives CTSSQVRPGLAASNTDTQYF. The V gene is TRBV1, the J gene TRBJ2-3; whether TRBD2, the table's D call, matches the DNA was not checked. TRBV1 is labeled a pseudogene. CDR3 size: 20 residues.

This chain joins TRBV5-1 and TRBJ1-1; possibly TRBD1 for D (6 bases). The CDR3 has 16 amino acids. Trimming left V 4 bases short and J 0 bases short, with 16 bases between. Per the germline V gene, CDR1 is SGHRS and CDR2 is YFSETQ. Here the CDR3 reads CASSRQAEGMNTEAFF. As DNA, the CDR3 is TGCGCCAGCAGCAGACAGGCCGAGGGCATGAACACTGAAGCTTTCTTT.

This clone was seen only once. The chain's CDR3 is CASSLWWEGRNEQFF. The CDR3 nucleotides read TGTGCCAGCAGCTTGTGGTGGGAGGGTAGGAATGAGCAGTTCTTC. The rearrangement uses TRBV5-6 and TRBJ2-1; 7 positions agree with TRBD2. This CDR3 is 15 amino acids long. Unmatched junction bases numbered 8, after V lost 1 base and J lost 7 bases. CDR1 and CDR2 (germline): SGHDT, YYEEEE. Full variable domain (outside the CDR3, taken from reference TRBV5-6 and TRBJ2-1): DAGVTQSPTHLIKTRGQQVTLRCSPKSGHDTVSWYQQALGQGPQFIFQYYEEEERQRGNFPDRFSGHQFPNYSSELNVNALLLGDSALYLCASSLWWEGRNEQFFGPGTRLTVL.

This clone was detected a few times. The rearrangement links TRBV6-1 to TRBJ2-3; D not resolved. The V end was cut by 9 bases, the J end by 1 base, with 14 bases between. This CDR3 has 14 residues. Germline V lookup: CDR1 MNHNS, CDR2 SASEGT. CDR3 sequence (DNA): TGTGCCAGTCTATTGGTAGTTGGCACAGATACGCAGTATTTT. Translation: CASLLVVGTDTQYF.

V is TRBV7-9 and J is TRBJ1-5, with D perhaps matching TRBD1 (5 bases). Germline assignment: CDR1 SEHNR and CDR2 FQNEAQ (reference sequence). CDR3 length: 13 amino acids. V lost 1 base to trimming and J lost 7 bases, with 8 bases between them. The CDR3 nucleotides read TGTGCCAGCAGCTTAGGGAGGGACCAGCCCCAGCATTTT. Amino acid sequence: CASSLGRDQPQHF.

The chain carries TRBV5-1 and TRBJ2-7; TRBD2 aligns across 8 bases. V gave up 4 bases and J gave up 1 base; unmatched junction bases: 4. The CDR3 is made up of 14 amino acids. The germline CDR1 and CDR2 sequences are SGHRS and YFSETQ. Here the CDR3 reads CASSPGGLSYEQYF. The CDR3 DNA follows: TGCGCCAGCAGCCCGGGAGGGTTGTCCTACGAGCAGTACTTC.